The clone carrying this T cell receptor beta chain was counted between two and nine times. Antigen: not known. The CDR3 loop spans 14 amino acids. Trimming cost V 4 bases and J 4 bases, with 14 bases left between them. Per germline, CDR1 SGDLS and CDR2 YYNGEE. A J-beta primer mix and a sample-barcoded 5' primer were used in a second PCR of about 7 to 12 cycles. Through a template-switch adaptor with 12 random nucleotides, each cDNA molecule received a tag. Each CDR3 protein is one row after TCRdb ran MiXCR on the 5' RACE reads. The data hold more than 900,000 distinct CDR3 sequences, with just under 30% observed a single time. The data derive from a study of blood T cells in healthy people across ages. The study's findings and limits: One million T cells yielded diversity estimates that were considered underestimates. In these data, TCR beta diversity tracked strongly with naive T cell percentage.

This sample also appeared in a second study, on T cells of mothers and their children. According to that study: With unrelated pairs as the comparison, related mother-child pairs had a slightly higher overlap that was not significant.

The TCR was taken from a middle-aged woman in good health. This chain joins TRBV9 and TRBJ1-1; D not resolved. Sequences were obtained from blood. CDR3 DNA: TGTGCCAGCAGCCCCGGACGGGCGAGCACTGAAGCTTTCTTT. Translated, it gives CASSPGRASTEAFF.